The 4 T cell receptor beta chains presented below share a single source sample, sequenced in a study of T cell clonotyping in hematopoietic cell transplantation. Time point in this sample: recipient sample about 28 days before transplant, after cytoreduction. Data came from immunoSEQ multiplex PCR; TCRdb stores just in-frame clones and leaves some out. This table holds tens of thousands of clones, around 84% found once. This specimen consisted of peripheral blood mononuclear cells, obtained before stem cell transplant. The receptors originated from a man in his sixties with biphenotypic leukemia. Some clones in this sample may be carry-over from other donors' samples.

The chain combines TRBV11-3 with TRBJ2-1; a possible D gene is TRBD1 (5 bases). V dropped 1 base and J dropped 8 bases, with 15 bases sitting between them. This CDR3 spans 15 amino acids. Germline CDR1 SGHNT, CDR2 YENEEA. CDR3 amino acids: CASSLGRVRGDEQFF. The CDR3 bases are TGTGCCAGCAGCTTAGGCCGGGTTAGGGGCGATGAGCAGTTCTTC.

This rearrangement joins TRBV28 to TRBJ1-2, with 7 bases that match TRBD1. Losses at the gene ends were 6 bases for V and 1 base for J; bases not matched to a gene: 8. There are 15 residues in the CDR3. The germline V gene has CDR1 MDHEN and CDR2 SYDVKM. The CDR3 bases are TGTGCCAGCAGCAGGGGAGGGGGCGTTAACTATGGCTACACCTTC. Residues: CASSRGGGVNYGYTF.

This sequence joins TRBV7-6 and TRBJ2-5, with D possibly matching TRBD1 (6 bases). Germline V gene sequence: CDR1 SGHVS, CDR2 FNYEAQ. CDR3 length: 11 amino acids. CDR3 sequence (DNA): TGTTCGATTGGGGGCGCCGGGACCCAGTACTTC. This sequence encodes CSIGGAGTQYF.

This rearrangement joins TRBV28 to TRBJ1-1; tentative D call: TRBD1 (6 bases). The CDR3 covers 13 residues. Germline CDR1 MDHEN, CDR2 SYDVKM. The CDR3 nucleotides read TGTGCAACGACCAGGGAGGGGGGCACTGAAGCTTTCTTT. Translation: CATTREGGTEAFF.